The clone carrying this T cell receptor beta chain came up once. The sample originates from a study of blood T cell repertoires in COVID-19. Profiling relied on immunoSEQ multiplex PCR, and the TCRdb table lists in-frame clones only, not all of them. The sample shows some 490,000 clones, 80% to 90% of them seen only once. CDR1 and CDR2 (germline): LNHDA, SQIVND (reference sequence). There are 18 residues in the CDR3. Trimming at V came to 7 bases and at J to 2 bases, leaving 17 bases not matched to a gene. This chain connects TRBV19 to TRBJ2-5; TRBD1 agrees at 9 bases. The TCR originated in a woman aged 55-69 years who had recovered from COVID-19. The sequenced sample was PBMCs or T cells enriched from blood (not recorded which). CDR3: CASNPGTGLLAAQETQYF. CDR3 sequence (DNA): TGTGCCAGTAACCCCGGGACAGGGCTCCTAGCGGCTCAAGAGACCCAGTACTTC. Combining the CDR3 with reference TRBV19 and TRBJ2-5 gives the whole variable domain DGGITQSPKYLFRKEGQNVTLSCEQNLNHDAMYWYRQDPGQGLRLIYYSQIVNDFQKGDIAEGYSVSREKKESFPLTVTSAQKNPTAFYLCASNPGTGLLAAQETQYFGPGTRLLVL.